These T cell receptor beta chains were read from a single sample in a study of CD8 T cells in ankylosing spondylitis. TCRdb ran MiXCR on the 5' RACE reads and lists one entry per CDR3 protein. The sample has about 250,000 distinct CDR3 sequences; approximately 30% are singletons. Sequencing was done on a sample of blood, either unsorted or a sorted T cell fraction (not recorded which). The receptors shown here come from a male donor with ankylosing spondylitis or in good health (not recorded which). Both conserved end residues are trimmed from each CDR3. The D gene is left open where the match is weak. Clone size is not always given. Where it is, it says once, few, many or a class for expanded clones.

TRBJ2-1,TRBV4-1,NA,NA,ASSQDSSDGRVNEQF
TRBJ1-6,TRBV7-2,NA,NA,ASSLELIHNSPLH
TRBJ2-5,TRBV12-3/TRBV12-4,TRBD1,NA,ASSLPEGTVQETQY
TRBJ2-2,TRBV5-1,TRBD1,few,ASSRTGTATGELF
TRBJ2-3,TRBV6-4,NA,NA,ASSRDRGMYTQY
TRBJ2-4,TRBV12-3/TRBV12-4,NA,few,ASSLGLRAKNIQY
TRBJ1-1,TRBV20-1,TRBD1,few,SASTGVNTEAF
TRBJ2-2,TRBV6-5,NA,few,ASSYVSQSGELF
TRBJ2-1,TRBV4-1,TRBD1,NA,ASSQSKSGTGSDEQF
TRBJ1-2,TRBV3-1,NA,NA,ASSQPFGGWDGYT
TRBJ2-2,TRBV9,NA,NA,ASSVEVITGELF
TRBJ1-1,TRBV27,NA,NA,ASSKTTGTSNTEAF
TRBJ2-5,TRBV12-3/TRBV12-4,TRBD2,NA,ASSLGGGGGTQY
TRBJ1-1,TRBV7-9,NA,few,ASSVASANTEAF
TRBJ2-2,TRBV7-6,NA,NA,ASSLNERLF
TRBJ2-1,TRBV12-3/TRBV12-4,NA,NA,ASGRGSAYNEQF
TRBJ2-5,TRBV7-9,TRBD2,NA,ASSFSLAGHQETQY
TRBJ2-7,TRBV20-1,NA,NA,SARRGTYEQY
TRBJ1-2,TRBV29-1,NA,NA,SVALGETAYGGYT
TRBJ2-7,TRBV2,NA,NA,ASSQTATYEQY
TRBJ2-2,TRBV2,TRBD1,NA,ASRWDRSNTGELF
TRBJ2-7,TRBV6-1,NA,NA,ASSSYPGLSLYEQY
TRBJ2-5,TRBV20-1,NA,many,SAENKTQY
TRBJ2-1,TRBV5-1,NA,NA,ASSLALVNEQF
TRBJ2-5,TRBV5-1,NA,few,ASSEFSGETQY
TRBJ1-5,TRBV6-1,NA,NA,ASRVGGGSNQPQH
TRBJ1-2,TRBV10-2,TRBD1,NA,ASSESGQENYGYT
TRBJ1-2,TRBV20-1,NA,few,SSGGGNYGYT
TRBJ2-3,TRBV6-4,TRBD2,few,ASSAVGGASADTQY
TRBJ2-5,TRBV27,TRBD2,NA,ASRTLAGTPETQY
TRBJ2-1,TRBV20-1,NA,NA,SASWGGAREQF
TRBJ2-5,TRBV20-1,TRBD1,NA,SAWGQAFVETQY
TRBJ1-1,TRBV30,NA,few,AWSRKNTEAF
TRBJ2-3,TRBV5-6,NA,NA,ASNLGVTQY
TRBJ2-7,TRBV10-3,NA,NA,AISESLVRALSYEQY
TRBJ2-3,TRBV12-3/TRBV12-4,NA,few,ASTSPLWADTQY
TRBJ2-2,TRBV5-1,TRBD2,NA,ASSRTSGGSLNTGELF
TRBJ2-4,TRBV12-3/TRBV12-4,NA,NA,ASSRDFVTNIQY
TRBJ1-2,TRBV29-1,NA,NA,SFMTGFDYGYT
TRBJ2-3,TRBV12-3/TRBV12-4,TRBD1,NA,ASDRVSTDTQY
TRBJ2-5,TRBV20-1,TRBD1,NA,SRGTGAQETQY
TRBJ2-5,TRBV7-3,TRBD2,NA,ASSLLGGVQETQY
TRBJ2-1,TRBV10-3,NA,NA,AISGGWRGQSYNEQF
TRBJ1-5,TRBV3-1,NA,NA,ASSQGHRNQPQH
TRBJ2-5,TRBV11-2,TRBD2,once,ASSPTLRGYQETQY
TRBJ2-1,TRBV29-1,NA,NA,SVVATGSSYNEQF
TRBJ2-7,TRBV12-3/TRBV12-4,NA,few,ASLGPSEQY
TRBJ2-7,TRBV6-1,TRBD2,NA,ASRATSGGQSYEQY
TRBJ2-7,TRBV2,NA,few,ASSEAVEGREQY
TRBJ2-2,TRBV12-3/TRBV12-4,NA,NA,ASSFVDGELF
TRBJ2-7,TRBV20-1,TRBD1,few,SPLRSGGMYEQY
TRBJ2-5,TRBV20-1,NA,NA,SARPPGRVRETQY
TRBJ2-7,TRBV6-1,NA,NA,ASSEYAGVTYEQY
TRBJ1-5,TRBV29-1,NA,few,SVAGRAGEQPQH
TRBJ1-5,TRBV7-2,TRBD1,few,ASSRAGGGQPQH
TRBJ1-1,TRBV29-1,NA,few,SVDLPGEAF
TRBJ2-1,TRBV29-1,TRBD1,few,SVPQVTGGAYNEQF
TRBJ2-1,TRBV11-2,NA,few,ASSYGRGSPNEQF
TRBJ2-3,TRBV7-7,NA,NA,ASSDQYSTDTQY
TRBJ2-1,TRBV7-3,TRBD2,NA,ASSPGLAGNEQF